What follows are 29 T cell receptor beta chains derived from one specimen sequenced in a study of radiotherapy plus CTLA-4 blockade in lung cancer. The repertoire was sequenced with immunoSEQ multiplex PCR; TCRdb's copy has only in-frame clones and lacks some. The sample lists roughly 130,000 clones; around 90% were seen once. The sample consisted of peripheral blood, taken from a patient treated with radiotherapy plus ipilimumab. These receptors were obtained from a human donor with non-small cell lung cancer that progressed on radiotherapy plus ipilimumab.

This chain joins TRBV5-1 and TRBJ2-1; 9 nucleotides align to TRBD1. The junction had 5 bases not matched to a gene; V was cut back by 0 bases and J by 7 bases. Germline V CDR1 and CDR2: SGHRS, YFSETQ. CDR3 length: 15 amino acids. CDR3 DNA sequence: TGCGCCAGCAGCTTGGTCGGACAGGGGCGAAATGAGCAGTTCTTC. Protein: CASSLVGQGRNEQFF.

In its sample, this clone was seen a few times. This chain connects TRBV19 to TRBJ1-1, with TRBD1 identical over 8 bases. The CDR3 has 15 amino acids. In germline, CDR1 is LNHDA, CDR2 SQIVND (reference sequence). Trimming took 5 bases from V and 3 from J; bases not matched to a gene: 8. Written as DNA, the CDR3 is TGTGCCAGTAGTCCGAGGACAGGGTGGGACACTGAAGCTTTCTTT. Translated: CASSPRTGWDTEAFF.

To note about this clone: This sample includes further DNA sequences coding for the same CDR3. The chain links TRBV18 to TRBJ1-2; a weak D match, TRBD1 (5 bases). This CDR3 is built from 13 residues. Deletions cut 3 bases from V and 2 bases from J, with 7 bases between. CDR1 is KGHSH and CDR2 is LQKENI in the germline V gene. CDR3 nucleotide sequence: TGTGCCAGCTCACCGGACAAAAACTATGGCTACACCTTC. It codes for CASSPDKNYGYTF.

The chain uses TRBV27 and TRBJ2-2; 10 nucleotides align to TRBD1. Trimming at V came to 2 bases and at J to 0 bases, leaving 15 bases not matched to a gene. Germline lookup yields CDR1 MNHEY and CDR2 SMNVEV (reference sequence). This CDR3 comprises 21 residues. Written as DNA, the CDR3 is TGTGCCAGCAGTTTACTCGGGACAGGGGCCGTGGCCAGTCCGAACACCGGGGAGCTGTTTTTT. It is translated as CASSLLGTGAVASPNTGELFF.

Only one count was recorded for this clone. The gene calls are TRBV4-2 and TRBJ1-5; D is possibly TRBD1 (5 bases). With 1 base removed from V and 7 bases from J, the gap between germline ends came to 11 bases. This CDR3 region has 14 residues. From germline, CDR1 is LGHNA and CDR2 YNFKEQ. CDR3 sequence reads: CASSQGMGEQPQHF. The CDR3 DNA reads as TGTGCCAGCAGCCAAGGGATGGGGGAACAGCCCCAGCATTTT.

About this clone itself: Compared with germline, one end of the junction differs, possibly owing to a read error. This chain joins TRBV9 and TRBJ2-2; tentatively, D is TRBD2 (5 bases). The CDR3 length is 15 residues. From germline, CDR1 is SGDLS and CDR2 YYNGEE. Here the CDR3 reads CASSVGTGSTWELFF. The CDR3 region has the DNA TGTGCCAGCAGCGTAGGAACGGGGAGCACCTGGGAGCTGTTTTTT. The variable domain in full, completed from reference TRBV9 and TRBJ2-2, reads DSGVTQTPKHLITATGQRVTLRCSPRSGDLSVYWYQQSLDQGLQFLIQYYNGEERAKGNILERFSAQQFPDLHSELNLSSLELGDSALYFCASSVGTGSTWELFFGEGSRLTVL.

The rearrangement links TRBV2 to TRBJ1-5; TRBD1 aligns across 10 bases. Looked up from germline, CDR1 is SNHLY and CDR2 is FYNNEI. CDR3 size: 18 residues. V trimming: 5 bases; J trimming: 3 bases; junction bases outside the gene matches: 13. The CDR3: CASSSPLGTGDSNQPQHF. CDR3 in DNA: TGTGCCAGCAGTTCCCCTCTAGGGACAGGGGATTCCAATCAGCCCCAGCATTTT. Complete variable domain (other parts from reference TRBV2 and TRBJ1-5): EPEVTQTPSHQVTQMGQEVILRCVPISNHLYFYWYRQILGQKVEFLVSFYNNEISEKSEIFDDQFSVERPDGSNFTLKIRSTKLEDSAMYFCASSSPLGTGDSNQPQHFGDGTRLSIL.

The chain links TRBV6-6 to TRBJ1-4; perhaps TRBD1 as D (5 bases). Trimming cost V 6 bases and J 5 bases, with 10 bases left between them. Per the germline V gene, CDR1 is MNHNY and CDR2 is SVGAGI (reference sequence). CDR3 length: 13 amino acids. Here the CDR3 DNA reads TGTGCCAGCAGCCTCGCAGGGAATGAAAAACTGTTTTTT. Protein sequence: CASSLAGNEKLFF.

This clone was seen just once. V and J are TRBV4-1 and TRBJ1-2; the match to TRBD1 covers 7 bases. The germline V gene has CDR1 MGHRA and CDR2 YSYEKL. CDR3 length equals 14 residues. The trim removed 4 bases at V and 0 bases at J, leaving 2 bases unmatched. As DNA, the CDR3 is TGCGCCAGCAGCCGGACAGGTTCTAACTATGGCTACACCTTC. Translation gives CASSRTGSNYGYTF.

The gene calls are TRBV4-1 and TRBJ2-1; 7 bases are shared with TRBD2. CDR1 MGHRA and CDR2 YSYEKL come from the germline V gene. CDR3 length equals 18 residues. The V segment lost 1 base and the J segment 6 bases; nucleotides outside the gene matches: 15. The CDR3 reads CASSQAFTREVPSNEQFF. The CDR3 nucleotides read TGCGCCAGCAGCCAAGCGTTTACCCGGGAGGTCCCCTCCAATGAGCAGTTCTTC.

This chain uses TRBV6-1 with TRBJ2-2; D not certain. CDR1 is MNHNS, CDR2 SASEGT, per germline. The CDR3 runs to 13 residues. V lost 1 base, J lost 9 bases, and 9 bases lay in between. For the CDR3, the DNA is TGTGCCAGCAGTGAAGGACACCTTTGGGAGCTGTTTTTT. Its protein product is CASSEGHLWELFF.

The CDR3 DNA follows: TGTGCCAGTAGTATCGGGACAGGGTACACAGATACGCAGTATTTT. As protein: CASSIGTGYTDTQYF. The V gene is TRBV19, the J gene TRBJ2-3, with TRBD1 matching 9 bases. There are 15 residues in the CDR3. Germline values: CDR1 LNHDA, CDR2 SQIVND (reference sequence). Losses at the gene ends were 3 bases for V and 2 bases for J; bases not matched to a gene: 3.

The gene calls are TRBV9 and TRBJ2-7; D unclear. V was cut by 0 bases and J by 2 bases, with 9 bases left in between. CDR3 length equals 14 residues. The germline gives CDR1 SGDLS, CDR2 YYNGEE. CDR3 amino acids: CASSVGASAYEQYF. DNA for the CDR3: TGTGCCAGCAGCGTAGGTGCTTCAGCCTACGAGCAGTACTTC.

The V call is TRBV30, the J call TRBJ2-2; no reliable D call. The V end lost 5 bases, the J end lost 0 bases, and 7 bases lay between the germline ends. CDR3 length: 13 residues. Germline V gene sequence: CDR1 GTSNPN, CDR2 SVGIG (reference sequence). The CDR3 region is CAWAVPNTGELFF. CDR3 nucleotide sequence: TGTGCCTGGGCCGTACCGAACACCGGGGAGCTGTTTTTT. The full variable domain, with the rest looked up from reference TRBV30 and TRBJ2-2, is SQTIHQWPATLVQPVGSPLSLECTVEGTSNPNLYWYRQAAGRGLQLLFYSVGIGQISSEVPQNLSASRPQDRQFILSSKKLLLSDSGFYLCAWAVPNTGELFFGEGSRLTVL.

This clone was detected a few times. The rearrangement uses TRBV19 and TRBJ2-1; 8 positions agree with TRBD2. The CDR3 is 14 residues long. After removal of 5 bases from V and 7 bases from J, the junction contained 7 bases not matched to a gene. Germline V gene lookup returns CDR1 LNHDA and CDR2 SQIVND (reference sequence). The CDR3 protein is CASSLAGGSNEQFF. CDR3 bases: TGTGCCAGTAGTCTCGCGGGGGGAAGTAATGAGCAGTTCTTC.

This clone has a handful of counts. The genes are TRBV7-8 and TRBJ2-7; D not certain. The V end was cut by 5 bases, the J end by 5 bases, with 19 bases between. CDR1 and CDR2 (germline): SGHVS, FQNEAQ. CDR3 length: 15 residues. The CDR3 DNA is TGTGCCAGCAGCCCGACTCGTTTAGGGCACAACGAGCAGTACTTC. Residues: CASSPTRLGHNEQYF.

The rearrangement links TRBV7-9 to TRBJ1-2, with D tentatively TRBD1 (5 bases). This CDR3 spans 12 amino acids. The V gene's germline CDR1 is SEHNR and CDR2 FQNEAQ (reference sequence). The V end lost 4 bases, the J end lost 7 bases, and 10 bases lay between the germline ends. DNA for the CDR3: TGTGCCAGCAGCTCGGGGCTCTCTGGCTACACCTTC. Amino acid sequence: CASSSGLSGYTF.

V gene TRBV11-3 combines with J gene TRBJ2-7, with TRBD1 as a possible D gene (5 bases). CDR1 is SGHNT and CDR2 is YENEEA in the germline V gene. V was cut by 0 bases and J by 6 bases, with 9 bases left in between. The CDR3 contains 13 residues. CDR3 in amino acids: CASSLDGASEQYF. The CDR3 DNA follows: TGTGCCAGCAGCTTAGATGGGGCAAGCGAGCAGTACTTC.

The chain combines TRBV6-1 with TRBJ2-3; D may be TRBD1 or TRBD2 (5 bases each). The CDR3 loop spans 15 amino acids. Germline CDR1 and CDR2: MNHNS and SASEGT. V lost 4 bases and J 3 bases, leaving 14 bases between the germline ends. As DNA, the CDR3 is TGTGCCAGCAGTGGGTTGGGCTGGGGGACAGATACGCAGTATTTT. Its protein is CASSGLGWGTDTQYF.

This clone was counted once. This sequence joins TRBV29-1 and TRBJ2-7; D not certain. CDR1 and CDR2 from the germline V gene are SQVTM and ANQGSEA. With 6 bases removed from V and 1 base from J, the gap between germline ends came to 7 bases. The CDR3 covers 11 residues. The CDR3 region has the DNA TGCAGCGTGGGTGATTCCTACGAGCAGTACTTC. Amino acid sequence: CSVGDSYEQYF.

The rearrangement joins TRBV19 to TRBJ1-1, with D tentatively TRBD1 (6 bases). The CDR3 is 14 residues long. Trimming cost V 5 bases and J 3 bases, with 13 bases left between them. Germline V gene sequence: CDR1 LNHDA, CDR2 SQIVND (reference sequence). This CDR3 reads CASSVSDRHTEAFF. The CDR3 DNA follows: TGTGCCAGTAGTGTTTCCGACAGGCACACTGAAGCTTTCTTT.

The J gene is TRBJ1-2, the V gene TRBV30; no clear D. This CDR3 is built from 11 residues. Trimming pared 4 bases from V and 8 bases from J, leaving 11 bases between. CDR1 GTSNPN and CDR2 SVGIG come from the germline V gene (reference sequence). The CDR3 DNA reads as TGTGCCTGGACCGACTCTAGGGGCTACACCTTC. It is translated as CAWTDSRGYTF.

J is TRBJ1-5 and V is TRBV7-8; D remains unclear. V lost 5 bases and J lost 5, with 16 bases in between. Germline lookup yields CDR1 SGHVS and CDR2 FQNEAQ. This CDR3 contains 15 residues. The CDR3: CASSPSGRLDQPQHF. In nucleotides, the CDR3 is TGTGCCAGCAGCCCTTCGGGAAGGCTGGATCAGCCCCAGCATTTT.

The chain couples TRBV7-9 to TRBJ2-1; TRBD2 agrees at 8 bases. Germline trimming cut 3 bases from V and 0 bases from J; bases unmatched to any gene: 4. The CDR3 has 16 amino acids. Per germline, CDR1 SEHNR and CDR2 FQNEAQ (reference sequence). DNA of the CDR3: TGTGCCAGCAGCTTGGCCGGGACTAGCTCCTACAATGAGCAGTTCTTC. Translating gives CASSLAGTSSYNEQFF.

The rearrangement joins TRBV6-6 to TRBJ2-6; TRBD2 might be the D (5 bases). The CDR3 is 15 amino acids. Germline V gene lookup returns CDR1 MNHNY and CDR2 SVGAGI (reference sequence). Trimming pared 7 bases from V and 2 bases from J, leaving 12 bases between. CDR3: CASILGGPGANVLTF. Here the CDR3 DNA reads TGTGCCAGCATCCTAGGAGGCCCTGGGGCCAACGTCCTGACTTTC.

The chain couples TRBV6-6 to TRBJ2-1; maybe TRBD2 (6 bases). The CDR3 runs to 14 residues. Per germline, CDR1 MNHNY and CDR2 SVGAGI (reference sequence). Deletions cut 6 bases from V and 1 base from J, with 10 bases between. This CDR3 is CASSPGSSYNEQFF. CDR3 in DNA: TGTGCCAGCAGCCCCGGGAGTTCCTACAATGAGCAGTTCTTC.

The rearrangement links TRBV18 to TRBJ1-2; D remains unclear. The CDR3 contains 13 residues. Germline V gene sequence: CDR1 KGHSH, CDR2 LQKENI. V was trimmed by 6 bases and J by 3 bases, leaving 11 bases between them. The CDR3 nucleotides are TGTGCCAGCTCGCAATCGACGGACTATGGCTACACCTTC. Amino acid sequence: CASSQSTDYGYTF.

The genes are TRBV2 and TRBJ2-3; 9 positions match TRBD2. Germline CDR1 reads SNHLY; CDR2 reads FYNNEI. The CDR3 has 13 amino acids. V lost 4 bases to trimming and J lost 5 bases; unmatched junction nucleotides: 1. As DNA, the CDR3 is TGTGCCAGCAGTGGCGGGAGGGGAGATACGCAGTATTTT. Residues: CASSGGRGDTQYF. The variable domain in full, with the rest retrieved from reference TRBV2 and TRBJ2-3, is EPEVTQTPSHQVTQMGQEVILRCVPISNHLYFYWYRQILGQKVEFLVSFYNNEISEKSEIFDDQFSVERPDGSNFTLKIRSTKLEDSAMYFCASSGGRGDTQYFGPGTRLTVL.

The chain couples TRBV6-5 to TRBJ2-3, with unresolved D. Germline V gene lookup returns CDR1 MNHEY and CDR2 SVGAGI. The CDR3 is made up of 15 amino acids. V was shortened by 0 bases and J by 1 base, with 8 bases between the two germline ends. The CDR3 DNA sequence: TGTGCCAGCAGTTACTCTGGCAGCGGCACAGATACGCAGTATTTT. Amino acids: CASSYSGSGTDTQYF.